This entry features one TCR delta chain sequence. Flow sorting of PBMC yielded separate Vgamma9/Vdelta2+ and Vdelta2-negative gammadelta T cell populations for bulk repertoire analysis. The record originates from a study of γδ T cells in repeated Plasmodium falciparum infection. Both TRG and TRD chains were sequenced from each sorted sample. TCRdb fed the multiplex PCR reads to CATT. Of some 100,000 delta-chain clones listed, over 1.3% were seen once; the top ten hold 9%. The CDR3 has 24 residues. Trimming took off 1 base at V and 5 bases at J, with 41 bases between the two ends. CDR1 and CDR2 (germline): TSWWSYY, QGS.

The specimen was gamma-delta T cells from blood. This TCR derives from a pool of human donors (malaria-infected and uninfected, not separated). J is TRDJ1 and V is TRDV1; the D gene is possibly TRDD3 (5 bases). Here the J gene came from matching the DNA to germline, since TCRdb omits it. The DNA of the CDR3 is TGTGCTCTTGGGGAACGTATGGGCCACATACGCGGGGTCTGTAATCCGAACGCGTCTGATAAACTCATCTTT. It encodes CALGERMGHIRGVCNPNASDKLIF.